This is a list of T cell receptor beta chains from one sample in a study of blood T cell repertoires in COVID-19. Clones were read by immunoSEQ multiplex PCR, and TCRdb kept only the in-frame ones, dropping some. The sample yields around 280,000 clones, around 85% seen once. The specimen sequenced was peripheral blood. The receptor source for this set is a woman under 40 who had recovered from COVID-19. Both conserved end residues are part of each CDR3. A D gene is named only where the DNA matches it firmly. The size of a clone is reported for some rows only, either as once, few or many, or as a class for expanded clones.

V | D | size | CDR3
TRBV6-6 | TRBD1 | - | CASRGTSGGANEKLFF
TRBV12-2 | - | - | CASRLPGLGFGEQFF
TRBV20-1 | - | - | CSAPGGETQYF
TRBV27 | - | few | CASRMSSYNEQFF
TRBV2 | TRBD2 | once | CASRGVRGGFDTQYF
TRBV12-3/TRBV12-4 | TRBD1 | - | CASSSGGYGYTF
TRBV7-9 | - | - | CASSLSTAYGELFF
TRBV9 | - | - | CASFWPLLQYF
TRBV7-8 | - | - | CASSLVGWGYTF
TRBV2 | - | - | CASRPRTDNLLYEQYF
TRBV6-5 | TRBD2 | - | CASSLTSGSTYEQFF
TRBV15 | - | many | CATSRDTGKEGYTF
TRBV12-3/TRBV12-4 | - | - | CASSLTDEAFF
TRBV5-4 | - | - | CASSSGGGRGNTIYF
TRBV27 | - | - | CASTPGGASSAFF
TRBV4-1 | TRBD1 | - | CASSQIGTSGQSNQPQHF
TRBV5-4 | TRBD2 | once | CASSSGGERRYEQYF
TRBV2 | TRBD1 | once | CASSPTTGANTGELFF
TRBV19 | TRBD2 | - | CASKPRLAGDSSYNEQFF
TRBV19 | - | - | CASSPRQVTEAFF
TRBV6-5 | - | once | CASSYVEEKLFF
TRBV19 | - | - | CASSTNSGTEAFF
TRBV28 | - | - | CASINNGGTEAFF
TRBV7-2 | - | - | CASSPQTRRNEQFF
TRBV6-5 | - | - | CASSTGNQPQHF
TRBV27 | - | - | CASRPGLGGLSYEQYF
TRBV6-5 | TRBD1 | - | CASSPRQGFSSPLHF
TRBV10-2 | - | - | CASSDPGSRETQYF
TRBV27 | - | - | CASSISGELFF
TRBV12-5 | - | - | CASGPNNSPLHF
TRBV2 | TRBD2 | few | CASGAERGGNTGELFF
TRBV9 | TRBD1 | - | CASSDSGGTYEQYF
TRBV2 | - | - | CASSEGGLALYEQYF
TRBV29-1 | TRBD1 | - | CSVQGARGYTF
TRBV7-2 | - | - | CASSQGQSTDTQYF
TRBV7-2 | TRBD2 | - | CASSFPSGTGETQYF
TRBV4-2 | - | - | CASSQVRGNTGELFF
TRBV5-1 | - | - | CASRESGGYSTDTQYF
TRBV6-4 | TRBD1 | few | CASSDSTGGNSPLHF
TRBV5-1 | - | - | CASSWIDRSSYNEQFF
TRBV24-1 | TRBD1 | - | CATSRQGVDTQYF
TRBV19 | - | - | CASGGRWDGYTF
TRBV28 | TRBD2 | - | CASSPMGRDEQYF
TRBV2 | - | - | CASSERGWTAEAFF
TRBV5-1 | TRBD1 | - | CASSLQGSAEAFF
TRBV5-1 | - | - | CASSLAGDQEKLFF
TRBV4-2 | TRBD2 | - | CASSQVAGLAGEVELFF
TRBV19 | TRBD1 | - | CASSFDASDRASNQPQHF
TRBV19 | - | few | CASSLVRRGTEAFF
TRBV7-8 | - | - | CASSRTGTDTQYF
TRBV7-9 | TRBD1 | - | CASSPMADRAYGYTF
TRBV10-3 | - | few | CAIAQDSGNTIYF
TRBV6-1 | TRBD1 | - | CASSDLDRYIQYF